The 9 T cell receptor beta chains in this list originate from one sample, sequenced in a study of blood T cell repertoires in COVID-19. This table comes from immunoSEQ multiplex PCR, and its TCRdb copy is limited to in-frame clones, with some not included. The table shows hundreds of thousands of clones, with approximately 87% occurring only once. Material: peripheral blood. Receptors originate from a woman aged 45-60 years with COVID-19, enrolled during active disease.

This chain connects TRBV21-1 to TRBJ2-5; TRBD2 reflects the table's D call only, with no check against the DNA. TRBV21-1 is marked as a pseudogene. This CDR3 is built from 18 residues. The CDR3 region is CAPNRGTFISGREETQYF. The DNA of the CDR3 is TGTGCCCCTAACCGAGGGACATTTATCAGCGGGAGGGAAGAGACCCAGTACTTC.

The CDR3 protein is CASTSRGGRTTDTQYF. In nucleotides, the CDR3 is TGTGCCAGTACCTCAAGAGGCGGGAGAACGACAGATACGCAGTATTTT. The chain is built from TRBV19 and TRBJ2-3; 7 bases agree with TRBD2. Trimming took 7 bases from V and 3 from J; bases not matched to a gene: 13. The CDR3 is 16 amino acids. CDR1 is LNHDA and CDR2 is SQIVND in the germline V gene (reference sequence).

The chain employs TRBV12-5 and TRBJ2-7, with 9 bases fitting TRBD1. This CDR3 comprises 16 residues. Losses at the gene ends were 5 bases for V and 3 bases for J; bases not matched to a gene: 11. Germline V gene lookup returns CDR1 LGHNT and CDR2 FRNRAP. CDR3 protein: CASGTGTGGDFYEQYF. The CDR3, as DNA: TGTGCTAGTGGTACCGGTACAGGGGGCGATTTCTACGAGCAGTACTTC.

As concerns this clone: Other DNA sequences of this sample code for an identical CDR3. V gene TRBV15 combines with J gene TRBJ1-2; D is perhaps TRBD1 (5 bases). Germline V gene lookup returns CDR1 LNHNV and CDR2 YYDKDF (reference sequence). The germline V and J ends were trimmed by 0 bases and 5 bases, with 10 bases remaining between them. This CDR3 region has 14 residues. The CDR3 bases are TGTGCCACCAGCAGAGATCGGGGGGATTATGGCTACACCTTC. Its protein product is CATSRDRGDYGYTF.

The gene calls are TRBV15 and TRBJ2-1, with TRBD1 identical over 9 bases. V shed 3 bases, J shed 5 bases, and the junction held 8 bases outside the gene matches. The CDR3 contains 16 residues. The germline V gene encodes CDR1 LNHNV and CDR2 YYDKDF (reference sequence). The CDR3 bases are TGTGCCACCAGCAGGGGACCGGACAGGGGAAACAATGAGCAGTTCTTC. It codes for CATSRGPDRGNNEQFF.

The chain is built from TRBV5-1 and TRBJ1-2; D unclear. With 4 bases removed from V and 7 bases from J, the gap between germline ends came to 14 bases. The CDR3 extends over 13 amino acids. CDR1 and CDR2 (germline): SGHRS, YFSETQ. CDR3 region: CASSDTLTSGYTF. The CDR3 DNA is TGCGCCAGCAGCGACACCCTAACAAGTGGCTACACCTTC.

This clone came up many times. The V and J genes are TRBV5-1 and TRBJ1-4, with D perhaps TRBD1 (5 bases). Trimming pared 0 bases from V and 7 bases from J, leaving 22 bases between. Germline V gene lookup returns CDR1 SGHRS and CDR2 YFSETQ. The CDR3 loop spans 18 amino acids. CDR3 nucleotides: TGCGCCAGCAGCTTGGAGGGAGGGGCTCAAGCGAGGGGTGAAAAACTGTTTTTT. Translation: CASSLEGGAQARGEKLFF.

This chain connects TRBV7-6 to TRBJ1-5; D unclear. Germline V gene lookup returns CDR1 SGHVS and CDR2 FNYEAQ. The CDR3 has 16 amino acids. Trimming removed 2 bases from V and 2 bases from J, with 13 bases in between. The DNA for the CDR3 is TGTGCCAGCAGCTTAATCGACGGAAGCGGCAATCAGCCCCAGCATTTT. It codes for CASSLIDGSGNQPQHF.

This clone was detected only a few times. The rearrangement links TRBV6-5 to TRBJ2-1, with a tentative D call TRBD2 (6 bases). Germline CDR1 and CDR2: MNHEY and SVGAGI. The CDR3 runs 15 residues. Trimming pared 6 bases from V and 4 bases from J, leaving 16 bases between. The CDR3 loop is CASSGGTLSYNEQFF. CDR3 DNA: TGTGCCAGCAGCGGAGGGACGCTATCTTACAATGAGCAGTTCTTC.